This entry is about one T cell receptor beta chain. Its recognized antigen is unknown. It has no much larger one-base neighbor in the sample; base qualities were not kept. V drops 0 bases and J drops 2 bases, leaving 10 bases in between. From a lookup of the germline V gene, CDR1 and CDR2 are SGDLS and YYNGEE. The CDR3 covers 15 residues, taking in both the cysteine and the phenylalanine. The retained sequence is limited to the CDR3, 45 bases, with the frame set at the first base. CD8 naive samples were obtained by positive selection for CCR7 among CD45RO-negative cells, yielding a CD45RA+CCR7+ population from which TemRA cells were excluded. The donors were healthy, HIV-negative adults who had no recently reported acute infections or vaccinations. Only Caucasian adults living in Nashville, Tennessee, USA were represented among the donors. Blood was obtained by leukapheresis, after which PBMCs were separated by Ficoll-Histopaque density gradient centrifugation and cryopreserved in liquid nitrogen vapor phase. Analytical flow cytometry was used to check the purity and quantity of each magnetically sorted T cell population. Genomic DNA was isolated from every sorted fraction and measured by UV absorbance on a Nanodrop 2000c.

The data belong to a study of shared clonotypes between healthy human individuals (dated by TCRdb to about 2020). Regarding the research as a whole: Three men and a couple of women, aged 18 to 49 years, made up the cohort. The study deeply sequenced blood TCR repertoires of five healthy adults to estimate repertoire size and the extent of clonotype sharing between individuals. Leukapheresis yielded between about 0.94 and 10 billion PBMCs per donor. For each donor, CD4 naive and CD4 memory were each given three plates, CD8 naive was given two plates, and CD8 memory was given one plate. Libraries were prepared and TCR repertoires were sequenced by different laboratories using diverse techniques, in order to increase sequencing depth and limit assay-specific biases.

The investigation overall reported the following: Naive subsets generally had larger estimated clonotype richness than memory subsets did. Sampling was restricted to blood, and TCR repertoires in tissue are likely to differ from TCR repertoires in blood. Pairwise subsampling led to the expectation that sequencing depth would affect the degree of clonotype sharing among donors. Because the study included a small number of donors, the genetic and exposure-history diversity represented was limited. Clonotypes shared by all four sorted-subset donors showed higher generation probabilities than non-shared clonotypes. Incomplete sequencing was indicated by rarefaction of sorted-subset datasets, despite the large sequencing depth. Sharing across several donors was observed for about 4.8% of naive CD4, about 4% of naive CD8, roughly 2.3% of memory CD4, and around 0.42% of memory CD8 clonotypes.

TCR CDR3 regions were amplified from genomic DNA by multiplex PCR using the deep immunoSEQ assay. Genomic DNA extracted from each cell subset was distributed evenly over all wells of several immunoSEQ 96-well plates, and each plate served as one replicate. For sorted subsets, 150 to 250 ng genomic DNA, equal to 30,000 to 35,000 T cell genomes, was loaded into each replicate PCR. Purified libraries were measured with a Qubit 3.0 fluorometer, size-checked on a Bioanalyzer 2100, and measured again with the KAPA Library Quantification kit. A separate single-read 150-cycle Illumina NextSeq 550 flow cell was used to sequence each immunoSEQ 96-well plate. On the study's bioinformatics: Because only junctional sequences without quality scores were contained in the immunoSEQ output, filtering matching that applied to full-length reads could not be performed. To assign V/J genes and CDR3, sequences were annotated against IMGT germline references using PyIR, a Python wrapper for IgBLAST v1.9. Any read was removed if the V/J assignment was weak (E-value above 1e-6), the CDR3 was missing, or the read contained stop codons, out-of-frame junctions, or ambiguous translated residues. V3J clonotypes were defined as sequences sharing the same inferred V gene, J gene, and CDR3 amino acid sequence. Percentage overlap between repertoires was calculated by dividing the number of shared unique clonotypes by the size of the smaller repertoire. Three approaches were used to assess repertoire richness: RTK rarefaction, the Chao1 estimator, and Recon v2.1 estimates of unobserved clonotypes. For all TCRbeta clonotypes obtained by the gDNA method from four donors, generation probabilities were computed with OLGA. Here the immuneACCESS table is served through TCRdb, limited to in-frame sequences with V and J called. Missing clones are a known gap in these copies; in checked studies unresolved V genes cover under half, and the rest lacks a known reason. V and J calls plus clone size are reproduced from that table; the DNA served to infer D and trimming. The table for this sample lists hundreds of thousands of clones; approximately 95% of them were counted only once. The ten largest account for approximately 0.11% of the sample.

This TCR was recovered from a woman in her twenties or thirties in good health. Sequencing was done on a sample of naive CD8+ T cells sorted from blood. The cell subset or site label for this specimen denotes: CD45RA+CCR7+. The sequence links TRBV9 to TRBJ2-3; 5 matching bases give a weak D call of TRBD2. The CDR3 in this case is CASSVGEGSTDTQYF. The DNA sequence is as follows: TGTGCCAGCAGCGTAGGTGAGGGCTCCACAGATACGCAGTATTTT.